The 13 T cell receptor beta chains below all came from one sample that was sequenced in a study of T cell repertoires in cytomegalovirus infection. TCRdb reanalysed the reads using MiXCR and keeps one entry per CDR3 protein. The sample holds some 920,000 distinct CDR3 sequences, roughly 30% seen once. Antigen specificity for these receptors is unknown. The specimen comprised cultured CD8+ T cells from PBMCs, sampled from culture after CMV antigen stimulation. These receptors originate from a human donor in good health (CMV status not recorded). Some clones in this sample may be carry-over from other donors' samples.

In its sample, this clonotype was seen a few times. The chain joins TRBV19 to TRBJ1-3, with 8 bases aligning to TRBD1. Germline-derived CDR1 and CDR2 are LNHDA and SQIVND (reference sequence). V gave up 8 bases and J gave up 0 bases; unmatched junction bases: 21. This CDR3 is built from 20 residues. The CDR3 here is CASRNDRGEGKGLSGNTIYF. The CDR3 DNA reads TGTGCCAGTCGAAACGACAGGGGAGAGGGCAAGGGGCTCTCTGGAAACACCATATATTTT.

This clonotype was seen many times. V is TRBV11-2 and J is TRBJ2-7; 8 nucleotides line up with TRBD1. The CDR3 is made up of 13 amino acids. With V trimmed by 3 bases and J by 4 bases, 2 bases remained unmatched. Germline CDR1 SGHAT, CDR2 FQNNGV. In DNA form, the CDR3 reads TGTGCCAGCAGCTTGGACAGGGTTTACGAGCAGTACGTC. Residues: CASSLDRVYEQYV.

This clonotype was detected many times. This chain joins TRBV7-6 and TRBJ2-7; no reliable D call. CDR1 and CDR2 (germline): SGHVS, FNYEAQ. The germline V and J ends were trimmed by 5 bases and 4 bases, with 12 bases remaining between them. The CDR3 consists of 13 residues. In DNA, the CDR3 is TGTGCCAGCAGCCCTTCGGACGGTTACGAGCAGTACTTC. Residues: CASSPSDGYEQYF.

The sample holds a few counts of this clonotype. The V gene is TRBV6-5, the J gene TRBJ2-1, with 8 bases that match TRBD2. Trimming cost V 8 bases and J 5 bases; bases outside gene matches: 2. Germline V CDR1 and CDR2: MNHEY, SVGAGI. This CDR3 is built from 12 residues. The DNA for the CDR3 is TGTGCCAGCTCCGGGAGGGACAATGAGCAGTTCTTC. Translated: CASSGRDNEQFF.

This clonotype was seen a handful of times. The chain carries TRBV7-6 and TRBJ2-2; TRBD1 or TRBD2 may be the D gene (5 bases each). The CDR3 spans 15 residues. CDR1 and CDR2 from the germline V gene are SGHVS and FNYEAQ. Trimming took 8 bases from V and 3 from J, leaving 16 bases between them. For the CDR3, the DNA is TGTGCCAGCTGCCGGGACGTCGTCGACACCGGGGAGCTGTTTTTT. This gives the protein CASCRDVVDTGELFF.

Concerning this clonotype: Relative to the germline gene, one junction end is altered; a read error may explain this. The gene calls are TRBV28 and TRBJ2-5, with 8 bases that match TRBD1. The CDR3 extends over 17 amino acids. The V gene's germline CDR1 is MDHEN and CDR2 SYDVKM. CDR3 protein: CANSLSQGAQYQETQYF. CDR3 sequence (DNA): TGTGCCAACAGTTTATCTCAGGGGGCCCAGTACCAAGAGACCCAGTACTTC.

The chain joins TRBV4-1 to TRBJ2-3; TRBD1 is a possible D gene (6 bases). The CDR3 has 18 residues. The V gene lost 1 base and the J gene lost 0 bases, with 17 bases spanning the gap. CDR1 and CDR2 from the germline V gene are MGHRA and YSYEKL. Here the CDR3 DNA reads TGCGCCAGCAGCCAAGGGATTTGGACAGAACTAAGCACAGATACGCAGTATTTT. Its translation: CASSQGIWTELSTDTQYF.

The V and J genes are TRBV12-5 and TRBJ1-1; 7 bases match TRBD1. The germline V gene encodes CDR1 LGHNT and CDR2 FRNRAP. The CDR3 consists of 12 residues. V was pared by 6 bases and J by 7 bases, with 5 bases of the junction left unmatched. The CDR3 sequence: CASGDRVFEAFF. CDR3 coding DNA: TGTGCTAGTGGAGACAGGGTTTTTGAAGCTTTCTTT.

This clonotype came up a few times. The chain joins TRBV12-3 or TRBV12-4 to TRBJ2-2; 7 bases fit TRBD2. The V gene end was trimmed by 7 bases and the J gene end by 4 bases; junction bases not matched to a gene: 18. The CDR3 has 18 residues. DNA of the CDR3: TGTGCCAGCACTCCCTTATCGGGGGGAAGCTTGGGCACCGGGGAGCTGTTTTTT. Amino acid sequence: CASTPLSGGSLGTGELFF.

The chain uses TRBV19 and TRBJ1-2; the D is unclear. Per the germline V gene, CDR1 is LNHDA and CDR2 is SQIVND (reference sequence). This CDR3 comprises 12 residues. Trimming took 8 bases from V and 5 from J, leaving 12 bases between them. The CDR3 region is CASRVPTYGYTF. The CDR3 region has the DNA TGTGCCAGTCGAGTCCCTACTTATGGCTACACCTTC.

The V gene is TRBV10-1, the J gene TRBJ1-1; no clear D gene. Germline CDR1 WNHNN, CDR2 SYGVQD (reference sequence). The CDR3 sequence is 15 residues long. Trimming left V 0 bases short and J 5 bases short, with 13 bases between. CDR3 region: CASSESYSLGTEAFF. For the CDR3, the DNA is TGCGCCAGCAGTGAGTCGTACAGTTTGGGGACTGAAGCTTTCTTT.

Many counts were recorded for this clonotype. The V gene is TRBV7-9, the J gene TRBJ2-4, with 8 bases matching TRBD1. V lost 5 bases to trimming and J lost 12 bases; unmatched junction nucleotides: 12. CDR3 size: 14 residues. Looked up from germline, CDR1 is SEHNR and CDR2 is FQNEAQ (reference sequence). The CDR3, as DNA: TGTGCCAGCAGCCCCCCCGGGGGCGACAGGGGTCAGTACTTC. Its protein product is CASSPPGGDRGQYF.

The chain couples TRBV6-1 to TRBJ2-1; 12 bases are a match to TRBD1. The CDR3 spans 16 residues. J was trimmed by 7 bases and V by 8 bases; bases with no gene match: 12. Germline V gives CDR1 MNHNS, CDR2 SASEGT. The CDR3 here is CASSPKRGQGANEQFF. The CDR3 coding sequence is TGTGCCAGCTCTCCGAAGCGGGGACAGGGGGCAAATGAGCAGTTCTTC.